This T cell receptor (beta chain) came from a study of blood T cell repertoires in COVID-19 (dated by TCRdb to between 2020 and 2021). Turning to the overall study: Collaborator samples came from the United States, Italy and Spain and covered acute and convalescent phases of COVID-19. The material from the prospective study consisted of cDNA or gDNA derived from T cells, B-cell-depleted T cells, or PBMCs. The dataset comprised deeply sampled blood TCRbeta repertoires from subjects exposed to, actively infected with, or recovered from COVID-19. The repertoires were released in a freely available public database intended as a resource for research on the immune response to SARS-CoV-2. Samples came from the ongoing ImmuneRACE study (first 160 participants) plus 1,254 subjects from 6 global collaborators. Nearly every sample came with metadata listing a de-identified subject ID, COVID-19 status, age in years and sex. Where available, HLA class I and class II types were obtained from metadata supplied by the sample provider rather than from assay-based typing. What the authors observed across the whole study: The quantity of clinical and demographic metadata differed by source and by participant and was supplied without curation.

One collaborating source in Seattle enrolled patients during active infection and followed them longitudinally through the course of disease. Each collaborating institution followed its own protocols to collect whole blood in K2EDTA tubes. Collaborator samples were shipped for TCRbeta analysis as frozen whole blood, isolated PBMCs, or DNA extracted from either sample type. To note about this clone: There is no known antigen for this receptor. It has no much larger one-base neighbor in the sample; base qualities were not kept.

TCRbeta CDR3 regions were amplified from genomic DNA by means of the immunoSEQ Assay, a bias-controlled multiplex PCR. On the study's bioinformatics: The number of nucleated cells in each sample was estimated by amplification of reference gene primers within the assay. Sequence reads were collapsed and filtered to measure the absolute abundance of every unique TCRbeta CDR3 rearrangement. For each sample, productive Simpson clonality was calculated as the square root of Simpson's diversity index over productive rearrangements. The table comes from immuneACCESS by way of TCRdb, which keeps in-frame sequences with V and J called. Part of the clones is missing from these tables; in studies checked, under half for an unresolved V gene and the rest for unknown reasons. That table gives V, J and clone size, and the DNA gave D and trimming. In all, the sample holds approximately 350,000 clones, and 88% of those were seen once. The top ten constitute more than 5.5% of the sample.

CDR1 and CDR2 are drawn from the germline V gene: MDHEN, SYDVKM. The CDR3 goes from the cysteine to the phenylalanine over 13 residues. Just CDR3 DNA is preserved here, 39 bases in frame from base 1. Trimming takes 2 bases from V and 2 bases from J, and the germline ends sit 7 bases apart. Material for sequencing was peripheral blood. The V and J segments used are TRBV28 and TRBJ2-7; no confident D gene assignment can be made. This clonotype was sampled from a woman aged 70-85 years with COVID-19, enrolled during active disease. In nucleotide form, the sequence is TGTGCCAGCAGTTTAACAGTCCCCTACGAGCAGTACTTC. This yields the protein CASSLTVPYEQYF.